There are a few counts of the clone carrying this T cell receptor (beta chain). Assay used: immunoSEQ multiplex PCR; TCRdb lists only in-frame clones, some missing. The table records about 160,000 clones, about 81% of them present only once. The data originate from a study of blood T cell repertoires in COVID-19. Study as a whole: T cells, B-cell-depleted T cells, or PBMCs provided the cDNA or gDNA that served as material.

Participants spanned ages about 18 to 100 years and resided in about two dozen US areas. Donors were grouped by their self-reported clinical history. V was cut by 4 bases and J by 3 bases, with 14 bases left in between. The CDR3 sequence is 15 residues long. Looked up from germline, CDR1 is SGHKS and CDR2 is YYEKEE (reference sequence). The TCR originated in a man aged 45 to 65 who had recovered from COVID-19. The specimen was PBMCs or T cells enriched from blood (not recorded which). The chain carries TRBV5-5 and TRBJ1-5, with D uncertain. CDR3 sequence: CASSPDTGNNQPQHF. The CDR3, as DNA: TGTGCCAGCAGCCCTGACACCGGGAACAATCAGCCCCAGCATTTT.